Below, 26 T cell receptor beta chains from the same sample are listed, as sequenced in a study of blood T cells in healthy people across ages. A second PCR of 7 to 11 cycles used a sample-barcoded 5' primer and a J-beta primer mix. TCRdb used MiXCR to reprocess the 5' RACE reads, holding one entry per CDR3 protein. The table shows hundreds of thousands of distinct CDR3 sequences, with approximately 52% occurring only once. Sequenced sample: blood. The receptors come from a woman at least 80 years old in good health.

This clonotype was observed a handful of times. The CDR3 protein is CAISGRDRNNEQFF. In DNA form, the CDR3 reads TGTGCCATCAGTGGGCGGGACAGAAACAATGAGCAGTTCTTC. This chain connects TRBV10-3 to TRBJ2-1, with D possibly being TRBD1 (7 bases). The germline CDR1 and CDR2 sequences are ENHRY and SYGVKD. The CDR3 spans 14 residues. With 4 bases removed from V and 5 bases from J, the gap between germline ends came to 12 bases.

V usage is TRBV10-3 and J usage is TRBJ1-2; no definite D call. The V end lost 4 bases, the J end lost 0 bases, and 9 bases lay between the germline ends. The CDR3 is 14 residues long. Germline CDR1 and CDR2: ENHRY and SYGVKD. The CDR3 DNA follows: TGTGCCATCAGTGCAGGTGGGCCTAACTATGGCTACACCTTC. Its translation: CAISAGGPNYGYTF.

This clonotype occurred a few times. The chain couples TRBV7-2 to TRBJ2-5; 8 nucleotides match TRBD2. Unmatched junction bases numbered 20, after V lost 6 bases and J lost 11 bases. The germline gives CDR1 SGHTA, CDR2 FQGNSA. The CDR3 covers 16 residues. The CDR3 is CASRSMRGELYNEQYF. The CDR3 DNA reads TGTGCCAGCAGGTCTATGCGGGGGGAGCTCTACAATGAGCAGTACTTC.

V and J are TRBV24-1 and TRBJ2-3; 9 nucleotides match TRBD2. The CDR3 covers 15 residues. The germline CDR1 and CDR2 sequences are KGHDR and SFDVKD. V shed 4 bases and J 2 bases; nucleotides not matched to a gene: 3. The CDR3 DNA reads as TGTGCCACCAGTGACGGCGGGAGGGCCACAGATACGCAGTATTTT. This gives the protein CATSDGGRATDTQYF.

This clonotype was seen ten or more times. The V call is TRBV20-1, the J call TRBJ2-1, with 14 positions matching TRBD2. V was pared by 4 bases and J by 3 bases, with 11 bases of the junction left unmatched. Germline loops: CDR1 DFQATT, CDR2 SNEGSKA (reference sequence). The CDR3 contains 18 residues. The CDR3 region is CSATTPPGLAGVYNEQFF. CDR3 in DNA: TGCAGTGCTACTACCCCCCCGGGACTAGCGGGAGTCTACAATGAGCAGTTCTTC.

This clonotype was detected only a few times. A much larger clone lies one base from this, so it may be a read error. The J gene is TRBJ2-1, the V gene TRBV29-1; D is perhaps TRBD1 or TRBD2 (6 bases each). The CDR3 covers 16 residues. Germline CDR1 and CDR2: SQVTM and ANQGSEA. The CDR3 here is CSGRTTKGGSHNEQFF. The CDR3 DNA reads as TGCAGCGGCCGGACTACCAAGGGGGGCTCCCACAATGAGCAGTTCTTC.

This clonotype was seen a single time. This chain uses TRBV5-1 with TRBJ2-1; 9 nucleotides align to TRBD1. V lost 4 bases, J lost 6 bases, and 8 bases stayed unmatched. Germline V gene sequence: CDR1 SGHRS, CDR2 YFSETQ. The CDR3 totals 15 residues. The CDR3: CASSVTGTGSNEQFF. The CDR3 nucleotides are TGCGCCAGCAGCGTTACCGGGACAGGGTCCAATGAGCAGTTCTTC.

The chain carries TRBV18 and TRBJ2-5; the match to TRBD1 covers 7 bases. The germline V gene encodes CDR1 KGHSH and CDR2 LQKENI. The CDR3 totals 16 residues. Trimming took 3 bases from V and 5 from J; bases not matched to a gene: 12. CDR3 bases: TGTGCCAGCTCACCTCTTGGGACAGAGGAAGGGGAGACCCAGTACTTC. It encodes CASSPLGTEEGETQYF.

V and J are TRBV4-3 and TRBJ1-2, with TRBD1 identical over 10 bases. Looked up from germline, CDR1 is LGHNA and CDR2 is YSLEER. V was pared by 0 bases and J by 7 bases, with 8 bases of the junction left unmatched. The CDR3 sequence is 16 residues long. The CDR3 coding sequence is TGCGCCAGCAGCCAAGATCCGGGACAGGGGCGTTTTGGCTACACCTTC. Amino acids: CASSQDPGQGRFGYTF.

Turning to this clonotype: A clone one base away is much larger, so this may be a read error. V usage is TRBV25-1 and J usage is TRBJ2-5; D is possibly TRBD1 (5 bases). Trimming cost V 8 bases and J 11 bases, with 18 bases left between them. Germline V lookup: CDR1 MGHDK, CDR2 SYGVNS. CDR3 size: 12 residues. CDR3 bases: TGTGCCAGCGCCCAGGGCCCCGATGAGCAGTACTTC. This gives the protein CASAQGPDEQYF.

This clonotype was detected only a few times. V usage is TRBV20-1 and J usage is TRBJ2-5; D is uncertain. Trimming shortened V by 3 bases and J by 11 bases, and 19 bases separated the two germline ends. Germline-derived CDR1 and CDR2 are DFQATT and SNEGSKA (reference sequence). The CDR3 is made up of 13 amino acids. CDR3 nucleotide sequence: TGCAGTGCTAGGGATCCTCGTAACAATGAGCAGTACTTC. Residues: CSARDPRNNEQYF.

Turning to this clonotype: One base away lies a much larger clone, so this may be a sequencing read error. V is TRBV9 and J is TRBJ2-7, with TRBD1 as a possible D gene (6 bases). CDR3 length: 13 amino acids. Germline assignment: CDR1 SGDLS and CDR2 YYNGEE. The CDR3 DNA sequence: TGTGCCAGCAGGAGCAGGGGATTCTACGGGCAGTACTTC. Protein: CASRSRGFYGQYF.

This chain uses TRBV7-2 with TRBJ2-5, with D tentatively TRBD1 (5 bases). The CDR3 consists of 15 residues. The germline V gene has CDR1 SGHTA and CDR2 FQGNSA. V was trimmed by 3 bases and J by 3 bases, leaving 14 bases between them. CDR3 loop: CASSLVQGGEETQYF. CDR3 in DNA: TGTGCCAGCAGCTTGGTCCAGGGCGGAGAAGAGACCCAGTACTTC.

As to this clonotype: A much larger clone lies one base from this, so it may be a read error. The V gene is TRBV6-1, the J gene TRBJ2-5; perhaps TRBD1 as D (5 bases). This CDR3 has 13 amino acids. Germline values: CDR1 MNHNS, CDR2 SASEGT. The CDR3 region is CASSEGQTYEQNF. CDR3 nucleotides: TGTGCCAGCAGTGAAGGACAGACCTACGAGCAGAACTTC.

This clonotype was counted between two and nine times. The chain links TRBV12-3 or TRBV12-4 to TRBJ1-5; a possible D gene is TRBD1 (6 bases). This CDR3 has 15 amino acids. Trimming shortened V by 6 bases and J by 4 bases, and 16 bases separated the two germline ends. This CDR3 is CASSPRHDRNQPQHF. In DNA form, the CDR3 reads TGTGCCAGCAGCCCCCGCCACGACAGGAATCAGCCCCAGCATTTT.

This clonotype was seen ten or more times. This chain connects TRBV28 to TRBJ2-4, with 11 bases identical to TRBD1. With 7 bases clipped from V and 8 bases from J, the junction kept 7 bases outside the gene matches. In germline, CDR1 is MDHEN, CDR2 SYDVKM. The CDR3 is made up of 14 amino acids. The CDR3 DNA reads as TGTGCCAGCACTTCAGCGGGACAGGGGGACATTCAGTACTTC. It encodes CASTSAGQGDIQYF. The full variable domain, its missing parts supplied by reference TRBV28 and TRBJ2-4, is DVKVTQSSRYLVKRTGEKVFLECVQDMDHENMFWYRQDPGLGLRLIYFSYDVKMKEKGDIPEGYSVSREKKERFSLILESASTNQTSMYLCASTSAGQGDIQYFGAGTRLSVL.

This clonotype has at least ten counts. The rearrangement uses TRBV29-1 and TRBJ2-3; TRBD1 is a possible D gene (6 bases). Germline values: CDR1 SQVTM, CDR2 ANQGSEA. Trimming removed 1 base from V and 1 base from J, with 9 bases in between. The CDR3 totals 14 residues. For the CDR3, the DNA is TGCAGCGTTGAAGGGGGGCAGGGCACAGATACGCAGTATTTT. Protein sequence: CSVEGGQGTDTQYF.

The chain has TRBV14 and TRBJ1-4; D is uncertain. The CDR3 totals 11 residues. Germline assignment: CDR1 SGHDN and CDR2 FVKESK. The V end lost 0 bases, the J end lost 14 bases, and 7 bases lay between the germline ends. DNA of the CDR3: TGTGCCAGCAGCCAAGACGTCGCCCTGTTTTTT. Its protein product is CASSQDVALFF. Looking up the rest from reference TRBV14 and TRBJ1-4 gives the full variable domain: EAGVTQFPSHSVIEKGQTVTLRCDPISGHDNLYWYRRVMGKEIKFLLHFVKESKQDESGMPNNRFLAERTGGTYSTLKVQPAELEDSGVYFCASSQDVALFFGSGTQLSVL.

The sample holds a few counts of this clonotype. The chain uses TRBV20-1 and TRBJ2-1; a weak D match, TRBD1 (5 bases). This CDR3 comprises 12 residues. The V gene's germline CDR1 is DFQATT and CDR2 SNEGSKA (reference sequence). The V end was cut by 6 bases, the J end by 9 bases, with 15 bases between. CDR3 nucleotide sequence: TGCAGTGCCCGAAGCCGACAGTGTGAGCAGTTCTTC. Translating it yields CSARSRQCEQFF.

The chain joins TRBV20-1 to TRBJ2-7, with D unclear. V gave up 6 bases and J gave up 7 bases, with 16 bases separating them. The CDR3 is made up of 12 amino acids. The germline CDR1 and CDR2 sequences are DFQATT and SNEGSKA (reference sequence). The DNA of the CDR3 is TGCAGTGCGACGGGCCTTAACAATGAGCAGTACTTC. Translating gives CSATGLNNEQYF.

The chain joins TRBV24-1 to TRBJ1-4, with D hard to call. V dropped 7 bases and J dropped 4 bases, with 9 bases sitting between them. This CDR3 is 13 amino acids long. Germline V gene data show CDR1 as KGHDR and CDR2 as SFDVKD. The CDR3 nucleotides read TGTGCCACCAGCGGCCAGCTTAATGAAAAACTGTTTTTT. It yields the protein CATSGQLNEKLFF.

As to this clonotype: This may arise from a read error, as a much more abundant clone is one base away. This chain connects TRBV5-1 to TRBJ2-5; no firm D call. The J call could be wrong; TRBJ2-1 is a better fit for the DNA end. Germline-derived CDR1 and CDR2 are SGHRS and YFSETQ. This CDR3 has 12 residues. Here the CDR3 reads CASAFSQETQFF. The CDR3 coding sequence is TGCGCCAGCGCTTTCAGTCAAGAGACCCAGTTCTTC.

V is TRBV7-9 and J is TRBJ1-1; no clear D. The germline V and J ends were trimmed by 8 bases and 5 bases, with 9 bases remaining between them. Germline V gene lookup returns CDR1 SEHNR and CDR2 FQNEAQ (reference sequence). The CDR3 is 11 residues long. The CDR3 bases are TGTGCCAGCGATAGGACGACTGAAGCTTTCTTT. Its protein product is CASDRTTEAFF.

The V gene is TRBV6-5, the J gene TRBJ2-1; tentative D call: TRBD1 (6 bases). TRBJ2-7 explains the end of the DNA better; the J call may be wrong. Germline V lookup: CDR1 MNHEY, CDR2 SVGAGI. The length of the CDR3 is 16 residues. CDR3 DNA sequence: TGTGCCAGCAGCCCTGGACAGACGGTCATCTACAATGAGCAGTACTTC. Translating gives CASSPGQTVIYNEQYF.

This rearrangement joins TRBV24-1 to TRBJ2-5; no clear D gene. The CDR3 is made up of 15 amino acids. Trimming removed 3 bases from V and 5 bases from J, with 15 bases in between. Germline CDR1 and CDR2: KGHDR and SFDVKD. The CDR3, as DNA: TGTGCCACCAGTGATCCCCATCGGCCCCGGGAGACCCAGTACTTC. Protein sequence: CATSDPHRPRETQYF.

About this clonotype: This sequence may be a read error, since a much larger clone differs from it by one base. V usage is TRBV18 and J usage is TRBJ2-2, with D hard to call. Looked up from germline, CDR1 is KGHSH and CDR2 is LQKENI. The CDR3 is made up of 13 amino acids. CDR3 region: CAGSPKFAGELFF. DNA for the CDR3: TGTGCCGGCTCACCAAAGTTTGCCGGGGAGCTGTTTTTT.